This T cell receptor beta chain was documented in a study of radiotherapy plus CTLA-4 blockade in lung cancer. Study at large: For 18% of patients, objective responses occurred, and approximately 31% had disease control.

The CDR3 sequence is 14 residues long. V lost 5 bases and J lost 2, with 13 bases in between. CDR1 and CDR2 (germline): MNHEY, SVGAGI. Only in-frame clones appear in the TCRdb table, and some are missing; sequencing was by immunoSEQ multiplex PCR. Of some 15,000 clones in the sample, roughly 72% were seen once. Notes on this clone: Its antigen is still unknown.

Findings of the study overall: TCR clones of tumor origin grew in blood after radiotherapy plus ipilimumab.

The TCR sequence derives from a human donor with non-small cell lung cancer whose response to radiotherapy plus ipilimumab could not be evaluated. This specimen was peripheral blood, taken from a patient treated with radiotherapy plus ipilimumab. This chain links TRBV6-5 with TRBJ2-7; a possible D gene is TRBD2 (6 bases). The CDR3 coding sequence is TGTGCCAGCAGTGGACTAACCCGTACCTACGAGCAGTACTTC. Amino acids: CASSGLTRTYEQYF.